This T cell receptor (beta chain) was found in a study of blood T cell repertoires in COVID-19. TCRdb's table, derived via immunoSEQ multiplex PCR, lists solely in-frame clones and lacks some. The sample has 50,000 to 75,000 clones, 60% to 80% seen once. The CDR3 runs to 14 residues. Germline V gene lookup returns CDR1 MDHEN and CDR2 SYDVKM. Trimming cost V 5 bases and J 6 bases; bases outside gene matches: 9. This TCR was recovered from a man of 80 years or more with active or convalescent COVID-19. The sequencing input was peripheral blood. The chain is built from TRBV28 and TRBJ2-5; 7 bases align to TRBD1. The DNA of the CDR3 is TGTGCCAGCAGTCGCAGCCAGGGGGTACAGACCCAGTACTTC. It is translated as CASSRSQGVQTQYF.